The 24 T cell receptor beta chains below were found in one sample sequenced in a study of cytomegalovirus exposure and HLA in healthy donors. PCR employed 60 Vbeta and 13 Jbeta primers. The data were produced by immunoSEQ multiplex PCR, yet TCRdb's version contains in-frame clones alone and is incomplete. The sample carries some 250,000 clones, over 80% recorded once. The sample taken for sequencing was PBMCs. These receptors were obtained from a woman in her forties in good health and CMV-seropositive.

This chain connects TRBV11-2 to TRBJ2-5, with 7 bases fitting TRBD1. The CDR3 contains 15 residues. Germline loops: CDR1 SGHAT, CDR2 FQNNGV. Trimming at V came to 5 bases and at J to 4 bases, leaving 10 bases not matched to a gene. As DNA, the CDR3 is TGTGCCAGCAGCCGACTACAGGGGCGCGGAGAGACCCAGTACTTC. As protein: CASSRLQGRGETQYF.

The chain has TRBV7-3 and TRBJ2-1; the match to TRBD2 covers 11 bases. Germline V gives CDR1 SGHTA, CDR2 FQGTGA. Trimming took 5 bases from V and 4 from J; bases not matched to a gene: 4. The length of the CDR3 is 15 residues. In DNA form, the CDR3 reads TGTGCCAGCAGCCAGACTAGCGGGATTTACAATGAGCAGTTCTTC. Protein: CASSQTSGIYNEQFF.

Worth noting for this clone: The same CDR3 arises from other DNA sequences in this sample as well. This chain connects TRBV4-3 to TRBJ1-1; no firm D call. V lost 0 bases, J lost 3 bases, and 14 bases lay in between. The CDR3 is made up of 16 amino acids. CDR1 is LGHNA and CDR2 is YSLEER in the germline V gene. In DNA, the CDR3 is TGCGCCAGCAGCCAAGATTTGGACTGGACTTACACTGAAGCTTTCTTT. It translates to CASSQDLDWTYTEAFF.

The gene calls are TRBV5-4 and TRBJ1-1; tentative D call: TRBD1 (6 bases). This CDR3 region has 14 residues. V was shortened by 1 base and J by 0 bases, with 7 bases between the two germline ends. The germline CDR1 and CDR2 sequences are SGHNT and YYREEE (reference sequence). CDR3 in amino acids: CASSLQGMNTEAFF. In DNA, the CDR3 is TGTGCCAGCAGCTTGCAGGGGATGAACACTGAAGCTTTCTTT.

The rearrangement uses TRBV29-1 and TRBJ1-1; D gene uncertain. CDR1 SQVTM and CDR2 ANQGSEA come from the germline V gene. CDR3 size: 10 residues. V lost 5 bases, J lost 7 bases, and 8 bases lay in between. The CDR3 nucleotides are TGCAGCGTTCATGGGCATGAAGCTTTCTTT. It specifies CSVHGHEAFF.

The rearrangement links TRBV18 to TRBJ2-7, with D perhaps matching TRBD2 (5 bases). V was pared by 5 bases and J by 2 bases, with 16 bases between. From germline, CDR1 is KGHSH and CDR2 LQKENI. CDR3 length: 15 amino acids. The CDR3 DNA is TGTGCCAGCTCAACACGGGGAGCCCCAGCCTACGAGCAGTACTTC. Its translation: CASSTRGAPAYEQYF.

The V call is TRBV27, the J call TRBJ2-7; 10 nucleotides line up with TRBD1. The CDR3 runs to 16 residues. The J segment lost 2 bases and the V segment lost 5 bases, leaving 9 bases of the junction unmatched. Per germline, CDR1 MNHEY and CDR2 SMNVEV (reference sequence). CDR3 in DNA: TGTGCCAGCAGTCCCGGGACAGGGGCCTCGGCCTACGAGCAGTACTTC. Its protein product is CASSPGTGASAYEQYF.

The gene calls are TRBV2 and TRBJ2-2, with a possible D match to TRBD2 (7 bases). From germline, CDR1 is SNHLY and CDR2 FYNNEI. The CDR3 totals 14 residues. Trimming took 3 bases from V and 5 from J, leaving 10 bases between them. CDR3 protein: CASSDRGATGELFF. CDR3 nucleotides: TGTGCCAGCAGTGACCGGGGGGCAACCGGGGAGCTGTTTTTT.

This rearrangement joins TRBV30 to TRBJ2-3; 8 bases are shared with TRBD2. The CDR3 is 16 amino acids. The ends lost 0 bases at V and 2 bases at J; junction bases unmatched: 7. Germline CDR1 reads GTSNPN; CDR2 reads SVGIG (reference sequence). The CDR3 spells CAWSVRGGSPTDTQYF. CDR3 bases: TGTGCCTGGAGTGTCCGGGGGGGCAGCCCCACAGATACGCAGTATTTT.

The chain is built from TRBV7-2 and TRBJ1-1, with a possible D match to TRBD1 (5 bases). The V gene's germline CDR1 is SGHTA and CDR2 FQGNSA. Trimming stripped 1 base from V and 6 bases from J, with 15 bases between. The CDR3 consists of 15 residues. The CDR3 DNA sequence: TGTGCCAGCAGCTTAGGGGTGTGGGGCCCGCCTGAAGCTTTCTTT. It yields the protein CASSLGVWGPPEAFF.

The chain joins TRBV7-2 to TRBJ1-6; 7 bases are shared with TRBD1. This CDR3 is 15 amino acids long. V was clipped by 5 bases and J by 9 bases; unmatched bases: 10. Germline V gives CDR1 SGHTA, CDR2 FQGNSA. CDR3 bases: TGTGCCAGCAGCCAGCCCAGGGGGTCAGGTTCACCCCTCCACTTT. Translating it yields CASSQPRGSGSPLHF.

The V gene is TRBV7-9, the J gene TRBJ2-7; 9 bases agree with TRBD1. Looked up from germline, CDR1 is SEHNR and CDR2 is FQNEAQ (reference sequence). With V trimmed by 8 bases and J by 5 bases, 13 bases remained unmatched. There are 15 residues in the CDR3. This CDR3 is CASRITGQGNNEQYF. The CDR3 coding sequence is TGTGCCAGCCGGATTACGGGACAGGGAAATAACGAGCAGTACTTC.

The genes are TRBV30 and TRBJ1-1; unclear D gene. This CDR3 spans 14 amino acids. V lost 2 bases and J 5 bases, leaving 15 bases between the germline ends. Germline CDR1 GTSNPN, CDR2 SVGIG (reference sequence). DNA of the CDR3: TGTGCCTGGAGTCCAGGAGGAGGGTGGACTGAAGCTTTCTTT. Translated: CAWSPGGGWTEAFF.

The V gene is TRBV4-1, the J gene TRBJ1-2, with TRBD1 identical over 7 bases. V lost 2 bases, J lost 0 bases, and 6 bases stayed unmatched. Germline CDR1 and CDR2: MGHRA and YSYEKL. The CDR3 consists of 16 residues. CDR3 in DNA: TGCGCCAGCAGCCAACCAGGGACAGAAGCTAACTATGGCTACACCTTC. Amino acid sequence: CASSQPGTEANYGYTF.

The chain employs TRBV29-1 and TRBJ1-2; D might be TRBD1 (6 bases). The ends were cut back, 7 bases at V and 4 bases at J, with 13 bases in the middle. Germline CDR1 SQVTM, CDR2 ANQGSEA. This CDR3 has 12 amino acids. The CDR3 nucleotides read TGCAGCGCCCCGGACAGAGCCTATGGCTACACCTTC. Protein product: CSAPDRAYGYTF.

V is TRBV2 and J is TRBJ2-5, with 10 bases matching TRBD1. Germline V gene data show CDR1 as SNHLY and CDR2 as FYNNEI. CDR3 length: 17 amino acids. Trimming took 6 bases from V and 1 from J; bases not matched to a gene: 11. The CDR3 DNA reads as TGTGCCAGCAGGGAGACAGGGGGCGCGGTCCCCCAAGAGACCCAGTACTTC. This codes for CASRETGGAVPQETQYF.

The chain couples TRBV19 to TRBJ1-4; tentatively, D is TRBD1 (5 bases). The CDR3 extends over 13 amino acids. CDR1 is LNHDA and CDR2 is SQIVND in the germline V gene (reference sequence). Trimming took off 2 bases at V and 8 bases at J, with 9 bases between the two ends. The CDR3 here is CASSITRGEKLFF. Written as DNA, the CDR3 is TGTGCCAGTAGTATAACCCGGGGGGAAAAACTGTTTTTT. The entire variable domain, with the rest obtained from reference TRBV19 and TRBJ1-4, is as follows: DGGITQSPKYLFRKEGQNVTLSCEQNLNHDAMYWYRQDPGQGLRLIYYSQIVNDFQKGDIAEGYSVSREKKESFPLTVTSAQKNPTAFYLCASSITRGEKLFFGSGTQLSVL.

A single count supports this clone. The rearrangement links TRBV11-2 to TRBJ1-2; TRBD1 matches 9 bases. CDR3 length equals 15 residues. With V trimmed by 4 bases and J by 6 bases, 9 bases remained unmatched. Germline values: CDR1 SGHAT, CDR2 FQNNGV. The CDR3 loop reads CASSYHRGLGDGYTF. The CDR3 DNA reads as TGTGCCAGCAGCTACCACAGGGGGCTGGGTGATGGCTACACCTTC.

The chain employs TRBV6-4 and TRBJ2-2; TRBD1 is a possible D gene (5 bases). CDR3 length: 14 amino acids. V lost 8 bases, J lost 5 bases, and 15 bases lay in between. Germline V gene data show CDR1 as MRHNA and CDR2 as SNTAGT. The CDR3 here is CASGPNQGTGELFF. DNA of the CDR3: TGTGCCAGCGGTCCTAATCAGGGTACCGGGGAGCTGTTTTTT.

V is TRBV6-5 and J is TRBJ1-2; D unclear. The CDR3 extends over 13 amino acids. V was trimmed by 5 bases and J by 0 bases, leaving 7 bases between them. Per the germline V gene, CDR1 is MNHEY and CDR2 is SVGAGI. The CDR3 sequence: CASSSVTNYGYTF. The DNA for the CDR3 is TGTGCCAGCAGTAGCGTCACTAACTATGGCTACACCTTC.

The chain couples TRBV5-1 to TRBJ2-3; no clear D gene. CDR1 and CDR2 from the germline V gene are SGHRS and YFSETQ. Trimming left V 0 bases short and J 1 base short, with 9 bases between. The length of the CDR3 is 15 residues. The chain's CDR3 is CASSLGLIRTDTQYF. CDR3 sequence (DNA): TGCGCCAGCAGCTTGGGGCTTATTCGCACAGATACGCAGTATTTT.

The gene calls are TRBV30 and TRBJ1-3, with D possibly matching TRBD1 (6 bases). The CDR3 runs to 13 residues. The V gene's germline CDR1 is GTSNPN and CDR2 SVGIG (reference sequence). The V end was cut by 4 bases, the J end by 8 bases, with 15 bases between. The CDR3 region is CAWKYRARHTIYF. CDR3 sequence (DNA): TGTGCCTGGAAATACAGGGCCCGTCACACCATATATTTT. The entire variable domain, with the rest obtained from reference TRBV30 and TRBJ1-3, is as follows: SQTIHQWPATLVQPVGSPLSLECTVEGTSNPNLYWYRQAAGRGLQLLFYSVGIGQISSEVPQNLSASRPQDRQFILSSKKLLLSDSGFYLCAWKYRARHTIYFGEGSWLTVV.

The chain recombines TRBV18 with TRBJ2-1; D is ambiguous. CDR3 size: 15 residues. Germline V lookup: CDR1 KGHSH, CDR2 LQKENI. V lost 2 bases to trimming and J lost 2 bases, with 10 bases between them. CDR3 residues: CASSPAAGTYNEQFF. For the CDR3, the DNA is TGTGCCAGCTCACCAGCGGCCGGTACCTACAATGAGCAGTTCTTC.

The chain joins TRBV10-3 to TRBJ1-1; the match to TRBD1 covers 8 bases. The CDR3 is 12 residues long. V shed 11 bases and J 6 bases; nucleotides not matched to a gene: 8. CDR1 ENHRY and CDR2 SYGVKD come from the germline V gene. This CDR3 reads CAGGQGFAEAFF. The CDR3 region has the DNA TGTGCCGGCGGACAGGGCTTCGCTGAAGCTTTCTTT.